This TCR beta chain was sequenced during a study of blood T cell repertoires in COVID-19. Turning to the study itself: Nucleic acid was either cDNA or gDNA, and it came from T cells, B-cell-depleted T cells, or PBMCs.

In terms of age and location, participants ranged from about 18 to 89 years and lived in about two dozen US areas. Methods used by the authors: It was from reference gene primer amplification that nucleated cell counts were estimated. Produced via immunoSEQ multiplex PCR; TCRdb's table is partial and in-frame only. Clone size and V and J calls were adopted from that table, with D and trimming inferred from the DNA. The sample carries approximately 250,000 clones, 65% to 90% recorded once. CDR1 is SGDLS and CDR2 is YYNGEE in the germline V gene. After removal of 3 bases from V and 7 bases from J, the junction contained 8 bases not matched to a gene. The CDR3 consists of 14 residues.

The V gene is TRBV9, the J gene TRBJ1-1; 8 positions agree with TRBD1. Sequenced material: PBMCs or T cells enriched from blood (not recorded which). This receptor was taken from a woman in her forties or fifties with acute COVID-19. This chain's CDR3 is CASSAQTGESEAFF. CDR3 bases: TGTGCCAGCAGCGCTCAGACAGGGGAGAGTGAAGCTTTCTTT.